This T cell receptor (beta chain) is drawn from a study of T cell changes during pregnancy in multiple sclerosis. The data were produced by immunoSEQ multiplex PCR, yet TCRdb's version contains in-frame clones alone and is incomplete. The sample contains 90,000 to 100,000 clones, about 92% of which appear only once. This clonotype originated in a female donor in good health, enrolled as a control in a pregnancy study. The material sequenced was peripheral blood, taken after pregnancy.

The CDR3 here is CASSSQGPNTEAFF. The CDR3 DNA is TGTGCCAGCAGTTCACAGGGCCCTAACACTGAAGCTTTCTTT. The V gene is TRBV11-2, the J gene TRBJ1-1; maybe TRBD1 (6 bases). The germline gives CDR1 SGHAT, CDR2 FQNNGV. CDR3 length: 14 amino acids. V was trimmed by 6 bases and J by 2 bases, leaving 13 bases between them.